Listed below are T cell receptor beta chains from one sample, sequenced in a study of identifying expanded T cells in peripheral blood. Some clones are missing from TCRdb's copy, which holds only in-frame ones; the method was immunoSEQ multiplex PCR. The repertoire includes about 80,000 clones, more than 70% of them detected once, and 19% sits in the top ten. Sequences were obtained from blood. These receptors were collected from a person between 18 and 75 years old in good health. Both conserved end residues are part of each CDR3. The order of the fields is clone size, D gene, V gene, J gene, CDR3 DNA, CDR3 protein. A D gene is named only where the DNA matches it firmly. Only part of the rows carry a size: once, few, many, or a class if the clone is expanded.

clone size: .; D gene: .; V gene: TRBV4-1; J gene: TRBJ2-6; CDR3 DNA: TGCGCCAGCAGCCGCGGGTCCCCCTCTGGGGCCAACGTCCTGACTTTC; CDR3 protein: CASSRGSPSGANVLTF
clone size: .; D gene: .; V gene: TRBV4-1; J gene: TRBJ2-1; CDR3 DNA: TGCGCCAGCAGCCGGACTGTTATCTCCTACAATGAGCAGTTCTTC; CDR3 protein: CASSRTVISYNEQFF
clone size: .; D gene: .; V gene: TRBV30; J gene: TRBJ1-5; CDR3 DNA: TGTGCCTGGAGTGGACAGAGCAATCAGCCCCAGCATTTT; CDR3 protein: CAWSGQSNQPQHF
clone size: .; D gene: .; V gene: TRBV19; J gene: TRBJ1-5; CDR3 DNA: TGTGCCAGTAGTACAGACCATAGCAATCAGCCCCAGCATTTT; CDR3 protein: CASSTDHSNQPQHF
clone size: .; D gene: .; V gene: TRBV7-9; J gene: TRBJ1-1; CDR3 DNA: TGTGCCAGCAGCTTAGACGCAGTGCTGCGCACTGAAGCTTTCTTT; CDR3 protein: CASSLDAVLRTEAFF
clone size: .; D gene: .; V gene: TRBV7-9; J gene: TRBJ1-4; CDR3 DNA: TGTGCCAGCAGCTTAGTTCCCGACAGCGAAAAACTGTTTTTT; CDR3 protein: CASSLVPDSEKLFF
clone size: .; D gene: .; V gene: TRBV5-6; J gene: TRBJ1-1; CDR3 DNA: TGTGCCAGCAGCCGAACGTCAGGGACGAACACTGAAGCTTTCTTT; CDR3 protein: CASSRTSGTNTEAFF
clone size: once; D gene: .; V gene: TRBV28; J gene: TRBJ2-7; CDR3 DNA: TGTGCCAGCAACGGCGACAACTACGAGCAGTACTTC; CDR3 protein: CASNGDNYEQYF
clone size: .; D gene: TRBD1; V gene: TRBV5-1; J gene: TRBJ1-1; CDR3 DNA: TGCGCCAGCAGCTTGAACGGGCAGGGGGACACTGAAGCTTTCTTT; CDR3 protein: CASSLNGQGDTEAFF
clone size: .; D gene: .; V gene: TRBV28; J gene: TRBJ1-1; CDR3 DNA: TGTGCCAGCAGTTTATGGAGTTCCGGGAACACTGAAGCTTTCTTT; CDR3 protein: CASSLWSSGNTEAFF
clone size: .; D gene: TRBD1; V gene: TRBV5-4; J gene: TRBJ2-1; CDR3 DNA: TGTGCCAGCAGCTTGCGAAATCTCAGGGGGAATGAGCAGTTCTTC; CDR3 protein: CASSLRNLRGNEQFF
clone size: .; D gene: .; V gene: TRBV7-9; J gene: TRBJ1-3; CDR3 DNA: TGTGCCAGCAGCTTACTGAGCACCATATATTTT; CDR3 protein: CASSLLSTIYF
clone size: .; D gene: .; V gene: TRBV7-2; J gene: TRBJ1-2; CDR3 DNA: TGTGCCAGCAGCTTAAATTCTGGCTACACCTTC; CDR3 protein: CASSLNSGYTF
clone size: .; D gene: TRBD2; V gene: TRBV7-2; J gene: TRBJ2-5; CDR3 DNA: TGTGCCAGCAGCTTAGATCGCGGGGGGGAAGAGACCCAGTACTTC; CDR3 protein: CASSLDRGGEETQYF
clone size: .; D gene: TRBD1; V gene: TRBV10-3; J gene: TRBJ1-4; CDR3 DNA: TGTGCCACGGGACAGACAGATGAAAAACTGTTTTTT; CDR3 protein: CATGQTDEKLFF
clone size: .; D gene: .; V gene: TRBV27; J gene: TRBJ2-1; CDR3 DNA: TGTGCCAGCAGTTTATTTTTAGCTGGTGAGCAGTTCTTC; CDR3 protein: CASSLFLAGEQFF
clone size: .; D gene: TRBD1; V gene: TRBV7-4; J gene: TRBJ2-7; CDR3 DNA: TGTGCCAGCAGCATTCCTTCCGGGACAGGGCAGAACGAGCAGTACTTC; CDR3 protein: CASSIPSGTGQNEQYF
clone size: .; D gene: .; V gene: TRBV4-3; J gene: TRBJ1-2; CDR3 DNA: TGCGCCAGCAGCCAGGGCAGGGACCCTAACTATGGCTACACCTTC; CDR3 protein: CASSQGRDPNYGYTF
clone size: .; D gene: .; V gene: TRBV5-6; J gene: TRBJ1-1; CDR3 DNA: TGTGCCAGCAGCTTGGAACAGGGAAGGCGGACTGAAGCTTTCTTT; CDR3 protein: CASSLEQGRRTEAFF
clone size: .; D gene: .; V gene: TRBV4-1; J gene: TRBJ2-7; CDR3 DNA: TGCGCCAGCAGCCAAGAGCTGGGGGGGGCAGCGGAGCAGTACTTC; CDR3 protein: CASSQELGGAAEQYF
clone size: .; D gene: .; V gene: TRBV5-1; J gene: TRBJ1-3; CDR3 DNA: TGCGCCAGCAGCTTGGGGACAATTGGGGACACCATATATTTT; CDR3 protein: CASSLGTIGDTIYF
clone size: .; D gene: .; V gene: TRBV4-1; J gene: TRBJ1-2; CDR3 DNA: TGCGCCAGCAGCCAACGGGGACACGATCTCTATGGCTACACCTTC; CDR3 protein: CASSQRGHDLYGYTF
clone size: .; D gene: TRBD1; V gene: TRBV18; J gene: TRBJ1-2; CDR3 DNA: TGTGCCAGCTCACCAGAGGGACAGGGGACTGGCTACACCTTC; CDR3 protein: CASSPEGQGTGYTF
clone size: .; D gene: TRBD2; V gene: TRBV9; J gene: TRBJ2-1; CDR3 DNA: TGTGCCAGCAGCGTAGTCCCACTAGCGGGGGAGCAGTTCTTC; CDR3 protein: CASSVVPLAGEQFF
clone size: .; D gene: .; V gene: TRBV19; J gene: TRBJ1-4; CDR3 DNA: TGTGCCAGTAGTCCGTCGATGAATGAAAAACTGTTTTTT; CDR3 protein: CASSPSMNEKLFF